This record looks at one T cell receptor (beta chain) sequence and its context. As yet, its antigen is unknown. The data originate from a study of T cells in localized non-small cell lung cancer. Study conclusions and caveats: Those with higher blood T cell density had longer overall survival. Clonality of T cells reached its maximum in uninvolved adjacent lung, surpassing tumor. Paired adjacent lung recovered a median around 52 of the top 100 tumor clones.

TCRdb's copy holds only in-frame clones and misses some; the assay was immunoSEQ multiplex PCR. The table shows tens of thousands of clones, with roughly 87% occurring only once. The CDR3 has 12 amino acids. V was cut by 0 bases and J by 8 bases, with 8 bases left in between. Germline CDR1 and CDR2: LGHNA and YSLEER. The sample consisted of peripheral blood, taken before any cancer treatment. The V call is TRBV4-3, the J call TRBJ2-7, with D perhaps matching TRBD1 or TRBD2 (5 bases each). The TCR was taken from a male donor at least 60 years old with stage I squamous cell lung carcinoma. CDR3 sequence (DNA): TGCGCCAGCAGCCAAGACTGGGGGAAGCAGTACTTC. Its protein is CASSQDWGKQYF.